Sequencing of this T cell receptor beta chain was carried out in a study of T cell changes during pregnancy in multiple sclerosis. In this sample, this clone turned up once. Germline V lookup: CDR1 SGHDT, CDR2 YYEEEE. The CDR3 loop spans 16 amino acids. Trimming cost V 0 bases and J 5 bases, with 14 bases left between them. The assay was immunoSEQ multiplex PCR, and TCRdb's table has in-frame clones only and misses some. The sample carries roughly 32,000 clones, roughly 90% recorded once. This TCR was recovered from a female donor with multiple sclerosis, enrolled in a pregnancy study. This specimen was CD8+ T cells from peripheral blood mononuclear cells, taken in the third trimester of pregnancy. The chain has TRBV5-6 and TRBJ1-4, with a possible D match to TRBD1 (6 bases). The CDR3 is CASSLGAGAPNEKLFF. The CDR3 coding sequence is TGTGCCAGCAGCTTGGGAGCAGGGGCGCCGAATGAAAAACTGTTTTTT. The whole variable domain, filled in from reference TRBV5-6 and TRBJ1-4, reads DAGVTQSPTHLIKTRGQQVTLRCSPKSGHDTVSWYQQALGQGPQFIFQYYEEEERQRGNFPDRFSGHQFPNYSSELNVNALLLGDSALYLCASSLGAGAPNEKLFFGSGTQLSVL.